The present TCR beta chain was sequenced within a study of blood T cell repertoires in COVID-19. Trimming took 4 bases from V and 4 from J; bases not matched to a gene: 12. Germline lookup yields CDR1 SGHRS and CDR2 YFSETQ. The CDR3 covers 16 residues. The method was immunoSEQ multiplex PCR; TCRdb's version includes in-frame clones alone and lacks a portion of them. The table lists more than 60,000 clones, approximately 90% of them singletons. The chain carries TRBV5-1 and TRBJ2-7, with 9 nucleotides matching TRBD2. This TCR was recovered from a woman older than 75 with active or convalescent COVID-19. Sample: peripheral blood. The CDR3 sequence is CASSPNRASGVYEQYF. The CDR3 DNA reads TGCGCCAGCAGCCCGAACCGGGCTAGCGGGGTATACGAGCAGTACTTC. Variable domain in full (rest from reference TRBV5-1 and TRBJ2-7): KAGVTQTPRYLIKTRGQQVTLSCSPISGHRSVSWYQQTPGQGLQFLFEYFSETQRNKGNFPGRFSGRQFSNSRSEMNVSTLELGDSALYLCASSPNRASGVYEQYFGPGTRLTVT.